This T cell receptor beta chain was obtained from a study of blood T cell repertoires in COVID-19. V was shortened by 6 bases and J by 4 bases, with 13 bases between the two germline ends. The CDR3 contains 14 residues. Germline loops: CDR1 LGHDT, CDR2 YNNKEL (reference sequence). Libraries were prepared by immunoSEQ multiplex PCR; TCRdb keeps only in-frame clonotypes and omits some of them. The top ten clones hold 3.6% of a sample with more than 100,000 clones, over 75% of them seen once. The clonotype originates from a woman aged 55-69 years with acute or convalescent COVID-19. The rearrangement links TRBV3-1 (or the pseudogene TRBV3-2) to TRBJ2-1; no reliable D call. Sequencing input: peripheral blood. The CDR3 reads CASSLLNLYNEQFF. CDR3 coding DNA: TGTGCCAGCAGTCTATTGAACTTATACAATGAGCAGTTCTTC.